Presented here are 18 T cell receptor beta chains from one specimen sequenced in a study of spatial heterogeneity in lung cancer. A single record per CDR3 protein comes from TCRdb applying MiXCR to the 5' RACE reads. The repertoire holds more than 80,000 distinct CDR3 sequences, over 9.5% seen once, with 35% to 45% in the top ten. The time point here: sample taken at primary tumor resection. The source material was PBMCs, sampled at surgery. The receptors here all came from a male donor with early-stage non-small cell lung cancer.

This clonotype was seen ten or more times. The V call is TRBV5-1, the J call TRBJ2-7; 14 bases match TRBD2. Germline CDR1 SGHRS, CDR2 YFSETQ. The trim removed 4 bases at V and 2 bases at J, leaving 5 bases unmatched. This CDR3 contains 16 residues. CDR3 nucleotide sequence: TGCGCCAGCAGCCCGCTGGGACTAGCGGGGGCCTACGAGCAGTACTTC. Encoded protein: CASSPLGLAGAYEQYF.

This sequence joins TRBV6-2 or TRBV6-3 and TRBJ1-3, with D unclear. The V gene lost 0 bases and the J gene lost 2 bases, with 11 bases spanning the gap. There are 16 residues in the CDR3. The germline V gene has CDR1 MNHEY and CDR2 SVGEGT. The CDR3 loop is CASSYSPWGTGNTIYF. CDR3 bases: TGTGCCAGCAGTTACTCGCCTTGGGGAACTGGAAACACCATATATTTT.

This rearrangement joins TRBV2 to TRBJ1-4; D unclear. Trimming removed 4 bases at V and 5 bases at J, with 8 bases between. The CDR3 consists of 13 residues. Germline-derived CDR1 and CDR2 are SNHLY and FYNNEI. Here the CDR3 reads CASSVRGNEKLFF. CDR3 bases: TGTGCCAGCAGTGTTAGAGGGAATGAAAAACTGTTTTTT.

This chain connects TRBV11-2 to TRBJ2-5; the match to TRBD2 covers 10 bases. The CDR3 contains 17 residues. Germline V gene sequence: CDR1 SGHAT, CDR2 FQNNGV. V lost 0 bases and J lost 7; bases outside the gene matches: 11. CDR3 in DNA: TGTGCCAGCAGCTTAGAGAGGCTAGCGGGAGCCGGGGGGACCCAGTACTTC. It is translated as CASSLERLAGAGGTQYF.

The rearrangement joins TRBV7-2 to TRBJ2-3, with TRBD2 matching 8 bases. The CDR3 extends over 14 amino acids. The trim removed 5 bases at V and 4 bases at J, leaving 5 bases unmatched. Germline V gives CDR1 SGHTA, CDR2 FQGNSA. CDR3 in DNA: TGTGCCAGCAGCATTAGCGGGGAAGCAGATACGCAGTATTTT. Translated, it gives CASSISGEADTQYF. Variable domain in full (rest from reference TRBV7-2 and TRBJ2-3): GAGVSQSPSNKVTEKGKDVELRCDPISGHTALYWYRQSLGQGLEFLIYFQGNSAPDKSGLPSDRFSAERTGGSVSTLTIQRTQQEDSAVYLCASSISGEADTQYFGPGTRLTVL.

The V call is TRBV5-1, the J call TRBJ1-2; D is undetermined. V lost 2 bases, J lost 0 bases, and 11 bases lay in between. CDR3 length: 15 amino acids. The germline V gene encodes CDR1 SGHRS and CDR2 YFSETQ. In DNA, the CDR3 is TGCGCCAGCAGCTTAGGAACAGAAGCTAACTATGGCTACACCTTC. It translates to CASSLGTEANYGYTF.

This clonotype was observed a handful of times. The CDR3 region is CASSLAYALSSYNSPLHF. CDR3 bases: TGTGCCAGCAGCTTAGCTTATGCTTTGAGCTCCTATAATTCACCCCTCCACTTT. The genes are TRBV7-2 and TRBJ1-6; no definite D call. CDR3 length: 18 residues. From germline, CDR1 is SGHTA and CDR2 FQGNSA. V lost 0 bases and J 0 bases, leaving 12 bases between the germline ends.

The CDR3 DNA reads TGTGCCAGCAGCTTAATTAGCGGGAGGAGTCACGGTGAGCAGTTCTTC. Translation gives CASSLISGRSHGEQFF. The V and J genes are TRBV11-1 and TRBJ2-1, with 10 positions matching TRBD2. Losses at the gene ends were 2 bases for V and 9 bases for J; bases not matched to a gene: 10. Germline V gives CDR1 SGHAT, CDR2 FQDESV (reference sequence). This CDR3 spans 16 amino acids. Looking up the rest from reference TRBV11-1 and TRBJ2-1 gives the full variable domain: EAEVAQSPRYKITEKSQAVAFWCDPISGHATLYWYRQILGQGPELLVQFQDESVVDDSQLPKDRFSAERLKGVDSTLKIQPAELGDSAMYLCASSLISGRSHGEQFFGPGTRLTVL.

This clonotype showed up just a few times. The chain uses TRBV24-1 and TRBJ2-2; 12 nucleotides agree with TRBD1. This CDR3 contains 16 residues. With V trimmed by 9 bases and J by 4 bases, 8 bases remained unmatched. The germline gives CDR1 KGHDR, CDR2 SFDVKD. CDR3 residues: CATGTPGQGATGELFF. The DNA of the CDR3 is TGTGCCACCGGTACACCGGGACAGGGGGCCACCGGGGAGCTGTTTTTT.

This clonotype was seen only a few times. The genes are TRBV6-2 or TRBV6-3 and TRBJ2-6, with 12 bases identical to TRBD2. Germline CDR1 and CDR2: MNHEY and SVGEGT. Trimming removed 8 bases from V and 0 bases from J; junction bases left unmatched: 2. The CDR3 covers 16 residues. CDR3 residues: CASQLAGGSGANVLTF. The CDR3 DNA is TGTGCCAGCCAACTAGCGGGGGGCTCTGGGGCCAACGTCCTGACTTTC.

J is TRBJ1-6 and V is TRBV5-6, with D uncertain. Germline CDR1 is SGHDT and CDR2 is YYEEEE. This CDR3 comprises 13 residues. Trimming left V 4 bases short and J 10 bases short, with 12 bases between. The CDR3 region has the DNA TGTGCCAGCAGCCGGACTGGAAGATCACCCCTCCACTTT. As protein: CASSRTGRSPLHF. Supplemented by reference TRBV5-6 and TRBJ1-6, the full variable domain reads DAGVTQSPTHLIKTRGQQVTLRCSPKSGHDTVSWYQQALGQGPQFIFQYYEEEERQRGNFPDRFSGHQFPNYSSELNVNALLLGDSALYLCASSRTGRSPLHFGNGTRLTVT.

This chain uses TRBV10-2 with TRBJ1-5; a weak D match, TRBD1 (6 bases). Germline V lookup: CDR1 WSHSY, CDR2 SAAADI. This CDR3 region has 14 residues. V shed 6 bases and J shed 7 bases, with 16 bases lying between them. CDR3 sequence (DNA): TGCGCCAGCAGGTTAGGGCAGGGGTTACAGCCCCAGCATTTT. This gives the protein CASRLGQGLQPQHF.

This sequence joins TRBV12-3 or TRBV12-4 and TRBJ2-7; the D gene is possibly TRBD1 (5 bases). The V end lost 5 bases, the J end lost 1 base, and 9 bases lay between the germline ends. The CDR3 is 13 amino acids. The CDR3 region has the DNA TGTGCCAGCAGTACGACAGTTTCCTACGAGCAGTACTTC. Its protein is CASSTTVSYEQYF.

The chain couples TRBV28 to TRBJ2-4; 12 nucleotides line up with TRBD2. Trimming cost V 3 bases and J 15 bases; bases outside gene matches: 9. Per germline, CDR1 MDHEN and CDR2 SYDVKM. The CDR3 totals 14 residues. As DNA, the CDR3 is TGTGCCAGCAGTTTGGCTAGCGGGAGGGCGGTTGGGTACTTC. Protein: CASSLASGRAVGYF.

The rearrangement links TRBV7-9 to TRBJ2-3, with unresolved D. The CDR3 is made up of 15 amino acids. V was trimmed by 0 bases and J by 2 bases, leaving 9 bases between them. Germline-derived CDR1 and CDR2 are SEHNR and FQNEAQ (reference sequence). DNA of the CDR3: TGTGCCAGCAGCTTAGCGGAACCCATCACAGATACGCAGTATTTT. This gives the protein CASSLAEPITDTQYF.

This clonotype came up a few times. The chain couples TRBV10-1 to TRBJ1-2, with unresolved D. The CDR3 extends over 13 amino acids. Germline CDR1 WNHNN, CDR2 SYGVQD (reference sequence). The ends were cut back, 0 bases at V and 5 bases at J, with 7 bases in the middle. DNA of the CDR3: TGCGCCAGCAGTGAGTCCTCTGAATATGGCTACACCTTC. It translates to CASSESSEYGYTF.

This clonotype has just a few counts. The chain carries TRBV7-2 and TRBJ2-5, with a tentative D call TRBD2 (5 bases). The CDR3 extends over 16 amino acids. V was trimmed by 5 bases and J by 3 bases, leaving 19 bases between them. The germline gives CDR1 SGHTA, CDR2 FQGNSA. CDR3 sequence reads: CASSLTRVTREETQYF. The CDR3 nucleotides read TGTGCCAGCAGCCTTACCCGTGTAACGCGGGAAGAGACCCAGTACTTC.

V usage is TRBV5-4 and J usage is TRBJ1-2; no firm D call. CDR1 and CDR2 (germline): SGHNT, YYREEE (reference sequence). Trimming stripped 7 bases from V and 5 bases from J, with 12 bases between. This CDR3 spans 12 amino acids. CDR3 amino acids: CASALRGYGYTF. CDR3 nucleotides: TGTGCCAGCGCTTTGCGGGGTTATGGCTACACCTTC. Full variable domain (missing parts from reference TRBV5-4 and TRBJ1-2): ETGVTQSPTHLIKTRGQQVTLRCSSQSGHNTVSWYQQALGQGPQFIFQYYREEENGRGNFPPRFSGLQFPNYSSELNVNALELDDSALYLCASALRGYGYTFGSGTRLTVV.